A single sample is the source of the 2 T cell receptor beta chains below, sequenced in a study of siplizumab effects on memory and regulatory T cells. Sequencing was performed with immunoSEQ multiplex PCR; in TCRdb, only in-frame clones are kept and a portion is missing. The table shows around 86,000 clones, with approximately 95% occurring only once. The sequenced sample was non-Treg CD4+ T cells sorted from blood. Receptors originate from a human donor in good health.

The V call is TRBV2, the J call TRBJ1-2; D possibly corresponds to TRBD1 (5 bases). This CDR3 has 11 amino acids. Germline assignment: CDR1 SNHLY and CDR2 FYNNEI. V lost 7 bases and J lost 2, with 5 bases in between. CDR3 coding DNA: TGTGCCAGCACAGGGAACTATGGCTACACCTTC. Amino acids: CASTGNYGYTF.

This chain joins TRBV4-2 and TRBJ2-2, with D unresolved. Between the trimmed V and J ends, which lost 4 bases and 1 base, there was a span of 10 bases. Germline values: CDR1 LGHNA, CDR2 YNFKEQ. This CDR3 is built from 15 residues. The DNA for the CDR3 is TGTGCCAGCAGCCGATCCATAAAGAACACCGGGGAGCTGTTTTTT. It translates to CASSRSIKNTGELFF.